The 4 T cell receptor beta chains below come from one sample, sequenced in a study of cytomegalovirus exposure and HLA in healthy donors. Primers: 60 Vbeta forward and 13 Jbeta reverse. TCRdb's copy holds only in-frame clones and misses some; the assay was immunoSEQ multiplex PCR. Counted here are tens of thousands of clones, 81% occurring once; the ten biggest clones make up around 1.9%. Sequenced sample: PBMCs. The receptors were sampled from a woman in her thirties in good health and CMV-seronegative.

In its sample, this clone was seen a few times. The chain uses TRBV28 and TRBJ1-4; possibly TRBD1 for D (5 bases). Trimming removed 1 base from V and 0 bases from J, with 9 bases in between. Germline lookup yields CDR1 MDHEN and CDR2 SYDVKM. The CDR3 is 16 residues long. The chain's CDR3 is CASSLSGAATNEKLFF. CDR3 sequence (DNA): TGTGCCAGCAGTTTATCTGGGGCTGCAACTAATGAAAAACTGTTTTTT.

This clone has only a few counts. This rearrangement joins TRBV27 to TRBJ2-7; no firm D call. V was pared by 5 bases and J by 2 bases, with 13 bases between. The CDR3 runs 14 residues. Germline CDR1 MNHEY, CDR2 SMNVEV (reference sequence). CDR3 region: CASSPQAPPYEQYF. DNA of the CDR3: TGTGCCAGCAGTCCCCAGGCACCCCCCTACGAGCAGTACTTC.

The chain recombines TRBV5-5 with TRBJ2-3; D not resolved. V was pared by 1 base and J by 0 bases, with 6 bases between. The CDR3 totals 14 residues. CDR1 and CDR2 from the germline V gene are SGHKS and YYEKEE (reference sequence). The CDR3 region is CASSLWASTDTQYF. Here the CDR3 DNA reads TGTGCCAGCAGCTTGTGGGCCAGCACAGATACGCAGTATTTT.

The V call is TRBV6-5, the J call TRBJ2-2; D unclear. Trimming cost V 2 bases and J 5 bases, with 3 bases left between them. This CDR3 is built from 12 residues. CDR1 and CDR2 from the germline V gene are MNHEY and SVGAGI. In nucleotides, the CDR3 is TGTGCCAGCAGTTACCAAACCGGGGAGCTGTTTTTT. It encodes CASSYQTGELFF.